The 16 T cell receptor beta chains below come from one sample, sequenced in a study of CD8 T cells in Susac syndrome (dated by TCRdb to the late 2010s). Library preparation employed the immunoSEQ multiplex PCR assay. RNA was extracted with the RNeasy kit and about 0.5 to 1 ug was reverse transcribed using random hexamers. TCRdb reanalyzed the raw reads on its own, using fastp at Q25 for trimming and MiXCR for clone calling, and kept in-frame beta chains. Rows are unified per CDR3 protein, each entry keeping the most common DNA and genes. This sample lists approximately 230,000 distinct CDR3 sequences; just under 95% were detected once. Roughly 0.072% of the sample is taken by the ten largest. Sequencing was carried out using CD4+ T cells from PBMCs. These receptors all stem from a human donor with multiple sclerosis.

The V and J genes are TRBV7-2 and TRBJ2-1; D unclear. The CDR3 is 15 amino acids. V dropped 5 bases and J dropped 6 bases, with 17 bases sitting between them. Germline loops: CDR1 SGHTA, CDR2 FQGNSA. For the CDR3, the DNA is TGTGCCAGCAGCAGACCGGCCCCCGAGGCCAATGAGCAGTTCTTC. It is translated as CASSRPAPEANEQFF.

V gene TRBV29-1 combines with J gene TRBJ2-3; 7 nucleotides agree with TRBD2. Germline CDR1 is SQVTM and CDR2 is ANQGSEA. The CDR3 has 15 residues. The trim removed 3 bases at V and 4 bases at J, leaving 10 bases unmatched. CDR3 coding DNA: TGCAGCGTTGATTTGGGCGCGGGGGTTGCAGATACGCAGTATTTT. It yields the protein CSVDLGAGVADTQYF.

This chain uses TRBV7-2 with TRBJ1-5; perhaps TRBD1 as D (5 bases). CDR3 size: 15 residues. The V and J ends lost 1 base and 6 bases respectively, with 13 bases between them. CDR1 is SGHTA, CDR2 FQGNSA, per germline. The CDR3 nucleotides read TGTGCCAGCAGCTTAGGTGGGGGAGGGAGTCAGCCCCAGCATTTT. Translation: CASSLGGGGSQPQHF.

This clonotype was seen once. As DNA, the CDR3 is TGTGCCAGCACTTCCGGCCATGAGAGCTCCTACGAGCAGTACTTC. The encoded protein is CASTSGHESSYEQYF. The rearrangement uses TRBV6-2 or TRBV6-3 and TRBJ2-7; unclear D gene. CDR3 length equals 15 residues. Germline V gene sequence: CDR1 MNHEY, CDR2 SVGEGT. Trimming removed 7 bases at V and 0 bases at J, with 16 bases between.

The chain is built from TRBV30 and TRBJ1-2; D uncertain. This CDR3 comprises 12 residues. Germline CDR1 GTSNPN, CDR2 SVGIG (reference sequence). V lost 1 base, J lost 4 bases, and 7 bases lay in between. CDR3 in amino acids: CAWSDQVYGYTF. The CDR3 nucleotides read TGTGCCTGGAGTGATCAGGTCTATGGCTACACCTTC.

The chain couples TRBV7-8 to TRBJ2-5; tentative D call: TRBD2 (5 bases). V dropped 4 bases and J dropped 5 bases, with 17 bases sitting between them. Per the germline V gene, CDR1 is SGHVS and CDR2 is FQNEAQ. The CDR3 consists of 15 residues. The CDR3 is CASSSRRGRGETQYF. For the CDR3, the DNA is TGTGCCAGCAGCTCCAGACGTGGCCGAGGGGAGACCCAGTACTTC. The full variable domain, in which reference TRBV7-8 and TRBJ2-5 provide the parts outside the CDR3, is GAGVSQSPRYKVAKRGQDVALRCDPISGHVSLFWYQQALGQGPEFLTYFQNEAQLDKSGLPSDRFFAERPEGSVSTLKIQRTQQEDSAVYLCASSSRRGRGETQYFGPGTRLLVL.

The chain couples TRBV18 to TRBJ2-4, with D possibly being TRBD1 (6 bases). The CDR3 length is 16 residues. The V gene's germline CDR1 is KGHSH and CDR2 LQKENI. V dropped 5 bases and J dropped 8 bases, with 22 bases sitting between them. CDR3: CASSEFWTVKRDIQYF. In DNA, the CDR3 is TGTGCCAGCTCAGAATTTTGGACAGTGAAGAGGGACATTCAGTACTTC.

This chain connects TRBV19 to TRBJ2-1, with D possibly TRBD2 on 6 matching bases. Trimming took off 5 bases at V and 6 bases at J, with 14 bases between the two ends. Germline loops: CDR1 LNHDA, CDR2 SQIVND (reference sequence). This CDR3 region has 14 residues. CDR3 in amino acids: CASSLSLASNEQFF. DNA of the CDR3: TGTGCCAGTAGTCTGAGCCTAGCGTCCAATGAGCAGTTCTTC.

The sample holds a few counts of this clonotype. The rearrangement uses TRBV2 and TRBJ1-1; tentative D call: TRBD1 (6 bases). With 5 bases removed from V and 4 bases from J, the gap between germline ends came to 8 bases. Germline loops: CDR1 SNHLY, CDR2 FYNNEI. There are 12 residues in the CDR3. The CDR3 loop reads CASSKGGTEAFF. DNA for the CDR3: TGTGCCAGCAGTAAAGGGGGCACTGAAGCTTTCTTT.

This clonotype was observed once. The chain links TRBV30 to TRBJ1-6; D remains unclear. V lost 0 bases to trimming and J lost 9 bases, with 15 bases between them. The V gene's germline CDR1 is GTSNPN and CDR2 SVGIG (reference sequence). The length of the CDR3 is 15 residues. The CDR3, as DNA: TGTGCCTGGAGTGTAAAGTCGGGGTTAGGTTCACCCCTCCACTTT. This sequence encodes CAWSVKSGLGSPLHF.

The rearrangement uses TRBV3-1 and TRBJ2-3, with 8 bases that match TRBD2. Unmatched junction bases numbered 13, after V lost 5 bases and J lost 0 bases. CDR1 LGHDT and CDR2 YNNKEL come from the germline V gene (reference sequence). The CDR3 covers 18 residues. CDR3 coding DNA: TGTGCCAGCAGCAACCTAGCGGGCCCCGTCAAAAGCACAGATACGCAGTATTTT. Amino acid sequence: CASSNLAGPVKSTDTQYF.

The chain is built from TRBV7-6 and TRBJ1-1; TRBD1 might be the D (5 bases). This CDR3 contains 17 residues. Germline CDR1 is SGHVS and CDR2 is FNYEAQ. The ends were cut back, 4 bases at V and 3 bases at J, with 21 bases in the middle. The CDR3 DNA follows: TGTGCCAGCAGCTCCCCGTGGGGCGTAAAGAAGGACACTGAAGCTTTCTTT. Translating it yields CASSSPWGVKKDTEAFF.

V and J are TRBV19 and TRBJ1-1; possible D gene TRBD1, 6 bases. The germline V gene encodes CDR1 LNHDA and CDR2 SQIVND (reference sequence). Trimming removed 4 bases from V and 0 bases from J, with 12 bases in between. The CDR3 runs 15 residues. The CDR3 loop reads CASSTRTDMNTEAFF. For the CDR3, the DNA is TGTGCCAGTAGTACTAGGACAGATATGAACACTGAAGCTTTCTTT.

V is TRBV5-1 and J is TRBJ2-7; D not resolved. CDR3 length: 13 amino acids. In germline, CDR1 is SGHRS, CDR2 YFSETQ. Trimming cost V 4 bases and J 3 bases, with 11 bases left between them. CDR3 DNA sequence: TGCGCCAGCAGCGATCGACACTTCTACGAGCAGTACTTC. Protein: CASSDRHFYEQYF. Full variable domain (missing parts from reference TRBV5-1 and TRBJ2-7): KAGVTQTPRYLIKTRGQQVTLSCSPISGHRSVSWYQQTPGQGLQFLFEYFSETQRNKGNFPGRFSGRQFSNSRSEMNVSTLELGDSALYLCASSDRHFYEQYFGPGTRLTVT.

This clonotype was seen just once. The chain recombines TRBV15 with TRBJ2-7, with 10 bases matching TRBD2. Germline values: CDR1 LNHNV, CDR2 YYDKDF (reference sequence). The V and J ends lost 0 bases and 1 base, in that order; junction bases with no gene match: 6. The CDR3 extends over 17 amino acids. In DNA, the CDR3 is TGTGCCACCAGCAGAGACCGACTAGCGGGCCAATCCTACGAGCAGTACGTC. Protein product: CATSRDRLAGQSYEQYV.

The DNA of the CDR3 is TGTGCCAGCATAGGGTCAGGGCTGGAGACCCAGTACTTC. Translating gives CASIGSGLETQYF. This chain uses TRBV2 with TRBJ2-5; a possible D gene is TRBD1 (5 bases). Germline V gives CDR1 SNHLY, CDR2 FYNNEI. The CDR3 contains 13 residues. The ends were cut back, 7 bases at V and 5 bases at J, with 14 bases in the middle.